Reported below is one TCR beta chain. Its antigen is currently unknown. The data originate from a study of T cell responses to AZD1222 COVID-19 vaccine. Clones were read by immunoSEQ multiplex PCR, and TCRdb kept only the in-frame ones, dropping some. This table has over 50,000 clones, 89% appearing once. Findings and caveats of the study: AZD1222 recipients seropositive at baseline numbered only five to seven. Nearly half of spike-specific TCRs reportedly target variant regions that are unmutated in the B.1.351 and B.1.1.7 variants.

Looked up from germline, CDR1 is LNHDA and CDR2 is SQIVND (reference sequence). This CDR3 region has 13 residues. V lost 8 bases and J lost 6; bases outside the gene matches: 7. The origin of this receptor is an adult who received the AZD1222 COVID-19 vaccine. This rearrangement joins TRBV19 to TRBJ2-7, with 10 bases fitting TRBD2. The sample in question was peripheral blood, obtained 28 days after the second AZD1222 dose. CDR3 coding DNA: TGTGCCAGTTCTACTAGCGGGATCTCCGAGCAGTACTTC. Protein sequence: CASSTSGISEQYF.